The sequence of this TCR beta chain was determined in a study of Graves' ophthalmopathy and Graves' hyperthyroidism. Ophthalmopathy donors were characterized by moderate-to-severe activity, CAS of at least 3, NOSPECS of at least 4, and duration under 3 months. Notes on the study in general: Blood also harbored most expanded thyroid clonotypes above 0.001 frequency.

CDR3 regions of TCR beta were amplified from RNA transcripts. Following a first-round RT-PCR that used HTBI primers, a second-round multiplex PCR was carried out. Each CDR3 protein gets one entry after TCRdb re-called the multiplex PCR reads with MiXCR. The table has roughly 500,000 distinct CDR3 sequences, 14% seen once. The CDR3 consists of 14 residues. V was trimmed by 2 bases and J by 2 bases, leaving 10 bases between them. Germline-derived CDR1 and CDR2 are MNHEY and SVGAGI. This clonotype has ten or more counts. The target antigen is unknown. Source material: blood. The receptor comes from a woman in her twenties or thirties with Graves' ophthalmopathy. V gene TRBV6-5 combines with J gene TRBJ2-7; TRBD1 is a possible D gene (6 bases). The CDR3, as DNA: TGTGCCAGCAGTTACGGGACACAACCCTACGAGCAGTACTTC. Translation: CASSYGTQPYEQYF.